The rows below give T cell receptor beta chains drawn from one sample of a study of shared clonotypes between healthy human individuals. Only in-frame clones appear in the TCRdb table, and some are missing; sequencing was by immunoSEQ multiplex PCR. The data hold around 1 million clones, with more than 75% observed a single time. Sequencing used memory CD4+ T cells sorted from blood. The source is a man younger than 30 in good health. Both conserved end residues are part of each CDR3. Each record gives: CDR3 protein, CDR3 DNA, D gene, clone size, J gene, V gene. The D gene is left open where the match is weak. Only some rows state a clone size, as once, few, many or a class for expanded clones.

CASSQGGTQPQHF,TGTGCCAGCAGCCAAGGGGGGACTCAGCCCCAGCATTTT,-,-,TRBJ1-5,TRBV6-1
CASTPDRGANYGYTF,TGTGCCAGCACCCCGGACAGGGGTGCTAACTATGGCTACACCTTC,TRBD1,-,TRBJ1-2,TRBV7-2
CATSRVGRSEQYF,TGTGCCACCAGCAGAGTAGGTCGATCCGAGCAGTACTTC,-,once,TRBJ2-7,TRBV15
CASTRGLGETQYF,TGTGCCAGCACTCGAGGGCTTGGCGAGACCCAGTACTTC,-,-,TRBJ2-5,TRBV11-2
CASSPGQDQETQYF,TGTGCCAGCAGCCCTGGACAGGACCAAGAGACCCAGTACTTC,TRBD1,few,TRBJ2-5,TRBV11-2
CASGRVRTGELFF,TGTGCCAGCGGGAGAGTTCGCACCGGGGAGCTGTTTTTT,-,-,TRBJ2-2,TRBV28
CASMSGQGNQPQHF,TGTGCCAGTATGTCGGGACAGGGAAATCAGCCCCAGCATTTT,TRBD1,-,TRBJ1-5,TRBV19
CASSRTSGSREQYF,TGCGCCAGCAGCCGGACTAGCGGGAGTCGCGAGCAGTACTTC,TRBD2,-,TRBJ2-7,TRBV5-1
CASSVTRDRSTSLEAFF,TGTGCCAGCAGTGTCACCAGGGATCGTTCGACCTCATTAGAAGCTTTCTTT,-,once,TRBJ1-1,TRBV6-1
CASNKLMNTEAFF,TGTGCCAGTAACAAACTCATGAACACTGAAGCTTTCTTT,-,-,TRBJ1-1,TRBV19
CASSKDTPSEQFF,TGCGCCAGCAGCAAGGACACGCCTAGTGAGCAGTTCTTC,-,-,TRBJ2-1,TRBV5-1
CASSLSIPPYEQYF,TGTGCCAGCAGTTTATCTATCCCTCCCTACGAGCAGTACTTC,-,-,TRBJ2-7,TRBV28
CASSRGKDNEQFF,TGTGCCAGCAGCAGGGGGAAGGACAATGAGCAGTTCTTC,TRBD1,-,TRBJ2-1,TRBV6-5
CASSRQTGTSNTGELFF,TGTGCCAGCAGCCGGCAGACAGGGACTTCGAACACCGGGGAGCTGTTTTTT,-,once,TRBJ2-2,TRBV5-4
CASSLGVNEKLFF,TGTGCCAGCAGCTTGGGCGTCAATGAAAAACTGTTTTTT,-,-,TRBJ1-4,TRBV5-4
CASSPMGGSYGYTF,TGTGCCAGCAGCCCAATGGGCGGATCCTATGGCTACACCTTC,-,few,TRBJ1-2,TRBV7-2
CASSSGEGQGNSPLHF,TGCGCCAGCAGCTCGGGAGAGGGACAGGGTAACTCACCCCTCCACTTT,TRBD1,-,TRBJ1-6,TRBV5-1
CASSRGIQETQYF,TGCGCCAGCAGCAGGGGGATCCAAGAGACCCAGTACTTC,-,-,TRBJ2-5,TRBV5-1
CASSARETYEQYF,TGTGCCAGCAGTGCGCGGGAAACCTACGAGCAGTACTTC,-,-,TRBJ2-7,TRBV2
CASRSLGNTIYF,TGTGCCAGCAGATCGCTTGGAAACACCATATATTTT,-,-,TRBJ1-3,TRBV6-6
CASSPTAGNTGELFF,TGTGCCAGCAGCCCCACCGCGGGGAACACCGGGGAGCTGTTTTTT,-,-,TRBJ2-2,TRBV11-2
CASSLGSGNTIYF,TGTGCCAGCAGCTTGGGATCTGGAAACACCATATATTTT,-,-,TRBJ1-3,TRBV7-9
CAWMQNNSPLHF,TGTGCCTGGATGCAGAATAATTCACCCCTCCACTTT,-,-,TRBJ1-6,TRBV30
CASSQGYNSPLHF,TGTGCCAGCAGCCAGGGGTATAATTCACCCCTCCACTTT,-,-,TRBJ1-6,TRBV6-6
CASSLVETGGRAQYF,TGTGCCAGCAGCTTAGTAGAGACAGGGGGGAGGGCCCAGTACTTC,TRBD1,-,TRBJ2-5,TRBV7-2
CASRPAAGGGNEQFF,TGTGCCAGCAGGCCAGCAGCGGGAGGGGGAAATGAGCAGTTCTTC,TRBD2,-,TRBJ2-1,TRBV6-5
CASRPGAGGETQYF,TGTGCCAGCAGGCCGGGAGCAGGGGGAGAGACCCAGTACTTC,-,-,TRBJ2-5,TRBV5-4
CASSLDREAGANVLTF,TGCGCCAGCAGCTTGGACAGGGAGGCTGGGGCCAACGTCCTGACTTTC,-,-,TRBJ2-6,TRBV5-1
CASSQPGGSTVYNEQFF,TGTGCCAGCAGTCAACCGGGGGGTTCCACGGTTTACAATGAGCAGTTCTTC,TRBD2,few,TRBJ2-1,TRBV28
CASSRAGEQTQYF,TGTGCCAGCAGCCGAGCGGGGGAACAGACCCAGTACTTC,TRBD2,-,TRBJ2-5,TRBV11-2
CASSSRGTYEQYF,TGTGCCAGCAGTTCTAGGGGCACCTACGAGCAGTACTTC,-,once,TRBJ2-7,TRBV28
CASSPHPSSGGRKTQYF,TGTGCCAGCAGCCCGCACCCTTCTAGCGGGGGGCGCAAGACCCAGTACTTC,TRBD2,-,TRBJ2-5,TRBV6-8
CASSLEEQFF,TGTGCCAGCAGCCTGGAGGAGCAGTTCTTC,-,-,TRBJ2-1,TRBV7-9
CASSGRDRGAYEQYF,TGTGCCAGCAGCGGTCGGGACAGGGGAGCCTACGAGCAGTACTTC,TRBD1,-,TRBJ2-7,TRBV7-2
CASSYGDSGANVLTF,TGTGCCAGCAGCTACGGTGACTCTGGGGCCAACGTCCTGACTTTC,-,-,TRBJ2-6,TRBV6-1
CASSEDSNTGELFF,TGCGCCAGCAGTGAGGACAGTAACACCGGGGAGCTGTTTTTT,-,-,TRBJ2-2,TRBV10-1